Detailed here is one T cell receptor beta chain. Its cognate antigen has yet to be identified. Base quality data are lacking; no much larger clone is found one base away. The CDR3 regions of human TCRbeta chains were analyzed by immunosequencing. Regarding the original processing steps: Repertoire TCRs were matched against a reference library of SARS-CoV-2-specific TCRs generated with the MIRA antigen-specificity platform. Breadth was defined as the fraction of unique TCRs that were SARS-CoV-2-associated, and depth was defined as the fraction of total T cells that were SARS-CoV-2-associated. Using the MIRA data, each spike-specific TCR was assigned both to the spike region to which the TCR was reactive and to a CD4 or CD8 class. Log10-transformed breadth and depth values were compared by one-way ANOVA with Sidak's multiple comparisons tests. TCRdb took this table from immuneACCESS and kept in-frame rearrangements with V and J called. Such tables lack part of the clones; where checked against another copy, unresolved V genes explain under half of the gap, and the rest is unexplained. That table supplies the V and J calls and clone size; D and trimming were determined from the DNA. The sample table holds about 120,000 clones, of which about 85% were seen once. The ten largest clonotypes hold over 5% of the sample.

The entry originates in a study of T cell responses to AZD1222 COVID-19 vaccine (dated by TCRdb to the early 2020s). In terms of the full investigation: AZD1222 recipients whose second dose came at about 4 weeks and those whose second dose came at about 12 weeks were combined into one group, since spike-specific TCR depth and breadth did not differ between the two schedules. Trial participants were enrolled by age into subgroups of 18-55, 56-69 and 70-plus years, and around 140, 26 and 57 TCR-sequenced participants, respectively, were included in these subgroups. TCR sequencing was performed for some 250 trial participants, of whom about 210 were given two doses of AZD1222 and some 26 were given two doses of MenACWY control vaccine. What the authors observed across the whole study: After two AZD1222 doses, spike-specific TCR breadth and depth were significantly higher than at day 0 and than in MenACWY recipients. Nearly half of unique spike-specific TCRs reportedly recognized epitopes outside regions mutated in the B.1.351 and B.1.1.7 variants. The whole spike protein was spanned by vaccine-associated CD4 TCRs, and dominant responses were seen in regions 160-218 and 743-854. Conclusions about previously exposed vaccinees are limited, since just five to seven AZD1222 recipients were seropositive for SARS-CoV-2 at baseline. The 56-69-year group was small, and its depth increase did not reach significance, likely because of low power. Most participants were white British and females outnumbered males, and the authors suggested that clonal diversity may have been underestimated. Because no samples from the day 14 peak response were available, repertoires could be characterized only after the peak T cell response.

This specimen's time point label, per the study, means: baseline before first vaccination. Vaccinee samples came from UK trials COV001 and COV002, including a single-blind randomized controlled phase 2/3 trial of AZD1222 (ChAdOx1 nCoV-19) in healthy adults. For TCRbeta chain sequencing, PBMC samples from trial participants were taken at day 0 and at day 28 after the second dose. Inclusive of the bounding cysteine and phenylalanine, the CDR3 is 15 residues long. The sequence is cut down to CDR3 DNA, 45 bases in frame from base 1. The V and J ends are trimmed by 2 bases and 4 bases, leaving 14 bases between them. CDR1 and CDR2 are drawn from the germline V gene (reference sequence): SEHNR, FQNEAQ.

This sequence was found in an adult in good health. Sequencing was performed on peripheral blood, taken on day 0 of AZD1222 vaccination. The sequence joins TRBV7-9 to TRBJ2-5; TRBD2 is perhaps the D gene, given 5 matching bases. The DNA sequence is given as TGTGCCAGCAGCTTACGGACCCTCCGGGGAGAGACCCAGTACTTC. The translation is CASSLRTLRGETQYF. Extended through the reference TRBV7-9 and TRBJ2-5 proteins, this CDR3 yields the full variable domain: DTGVSQNPRHKITKRGQNVTFRCDPISEHNRLYWYRQTLGQGPEFLTYFQNEAQLEKSRLLSDRFSAERPKGSFSTLEIQRTEQGDSAMYLCASSLRTLRGETQYFGPGTRLLVL.